These 9 T cell receptor beta chains came from one sample sequenced in a study of CD8 T cells in acute hepatitis C reinfection. Assay used: immunoSEQ multiplex PCR; TCRdb lists only in-frame clones, some missing. The table has tens of thousands of clones, approximately 83% seen once. Time point here: naive CD8 control sorted from an acute-time-point sample. The source material was naive CD8+ T cells from PBMCs. Every receptor here comes from a young woman who spontaneously cleared hepatitis C infection.

The rearrangement links TRBV5-1 to TRBJ2-7, with TRBD1 as a possible D gene (6 bases). The CDR3 consists of 14 residues. Germline loops: CDR1 SGHRS, CDR2 YFSETQ. V lost 3 bases, J lost 2 bases, and 12 bases lay in between. The CDR3 sequence: CASSSTRGPYEQYF. CDR3 bases: TGCGCCAGCAGCTCCACCAGGGGCCCCTACGAGCAGTACTTC.

The V gene is TRBV4-1, the J gene TRBJ1-5, with 9 nucleotides matching TRBD1. Germline-derived CDR1 and CDR2 are MGHRA and YSYEKL. This CDR3 region has 16 residues. V lost 4 bases, J lost 1 base, and 5 bases stayed unmatched. CDR3 in DNA: TGCGCCAGCAGCCCCCGGGACAGGGTCAGCAATCAGCCCCAGCATTTT. This codes for CASSPRDRVSNQPQHF.

The chain has TRBV2 and TRBJ2-7; 7 positions agree with TRBD1. The CDR3 has 13 amino acids. V gave up 10 bases and J gave up 3 bases; unmatched junction bases: 9. Looked up from germline, CDR1 is SNHLY and CDR2 is FYNNEI. DNA for the CDR3: TGTGCCACTTTGACAGGGTCCAACTACGAGCAGTACTTC. Encoded protein: CATLTGSNYEQYF.

V is TRBV5-4 and J is TRBJ2-7; D call uncertain. Germline CDR1 SGHNT, CDR2 YYREEE (reference sequence). V shed 5 bases and J shed 6 bases, with 18 bases lying between them. CDR3 length: 14 residues. CDR3 DNA: TGTGCCAGCAGTCCACGACGGACCCCGTCCGAGCAGTACTTC. Its translation: CASSPRRTPSEQYF.

The J gene is TRBJ2-7, the V gene TRBV5-4; tentatively, D is TRBD1 or TRBD2 (5 bases each). Germline V gene lookup returns CDR1 SGHNT and CDR2 YYREEE (reference sequence). The CDR3 spans 14 residues. Trimming shortened V by 2 bases and J by 2 bases, and 11 bases separated the two germline ends. The CDR3 DNA reads as TGTGCCAGCAGCTTTGGGGGATTGGCCTACGAGCAGTACTTC. Translated, it gives CASSFGGLAYEQYF.

This chain joins TRBV15 and TRBJ1-5; no firm D call. Germline V gene data show CDR1 as LNHNV and CDR2 as YYDKDF (reference sequence). V was trimmed by 3 bases and J by 3 bases, leaving 15 bases between them. This CDR3 spans 16 amino acids. The CDR3, as DNA: TGTGCCACCAGCAGGGGAATCGGGGATCTCAATCAGCCCCAGCATTTT. It translates to CATSRGIGDLNQPQHF.

This rearrangement joins TRBV9 to TRBJ2-1; the match to TRBD2 covers 9 bases. The germline V gene encodes CDR1 SGDLS and CDR2 YYNGEE. The CDR3 is made up of 15 amino acids. V was clipped by 2 bases and J by 2 bases; unmatched bases: 2. This CDR3 is CASSVSSGTYNEQFF. The CDR3 DNA follows: TGTGCCAGCAGCGTTTCTAGCGGGACCTACAATGAGCAGTTCTTC.

This chain connects TRBV7-9 to TRBJ2-1, with 12 bases aligning to TRBD2. The CDR3 extends over 13 amino acids. CDR1 SEHNR and CDR2 FQNEAQ come from the germline V gene (reference sequence). J gave up 4 bases and V 8 bases, and 0 bases lay outside the gene matches. CDR3 sequence (DNA): TGTGCCAGCGGGACTAGCGGGTACAATGAGCAGTTCTTC. Residues: CASGTSGYNEQFF.

The chain uses TRBV19 and TRBJ1-4, with D unclear. CDR1 and CDR2 (germline): LNHDA, SQIVND (reference sequence). V lost 1 base, J lost 9 bases, and 6 bases lay in between. The CDR3 length is 12 residues. CDR3 protein: CASSIAPKKLFF. In nucleotides, the CDR3 is TGTGCCAGTAGTATAGCCCCCAAAAAACTGTTTTTT.